The present T cell receptor beta chain was sequenced within a study of a mutant IDH1 vaccine in newly diagnosed glioma (dated by TCRdb to 2020 to 2023). With regard to the full study: The 32 treated patients were approximately 62% male and approximately 40% female, with a mean age of around 40 years. Longitudinal TCRB deep sequencing was done for 25 treated patients, wherever samples were available for exploratory analyses. Prior to enrollment, patients had been given standard therapy consisting of radiotherapy alone, temozolomide alone, or radiochemotherapy with temozolomide, with the combination given to most patients. Six visits were used for peripheral blood collection: V03 (baseline), V05, V07, V10, V12 and V13.

Trimming takes 1 base from V and 1 base from J, and the germline ends sit 11 bases apart. Measured from the cysteine to the phenylalanine, the CDR3 is 15 residues long. This entry keeps only the CDR3 DNA: 45 bases, framed from base 1. CDR1 and CDR2 were assigned from the germline V gene (reference sequence) as SGHNT and YYREEE. The count of this clone is one. Its antigen remains unidentified. It has no much larger one-base neighbor in the sample; base qualities were not kept. Receptor amplification or capture employed the immunoSEQ multiplex PCR assay. The hsTCRB Kit was used according to the manufacturer's protocol to amplify rearranged TCR beta chain sequences. An Illumina MiSeq was used to sequence the TCRB libraries. The study's processing was this. The proprietary platform of the kit vendor was used for demultiplexing, trimming and gene mapping. Here the immuneACCESS table is served through TCRdb, limited to in-frame sequences with V and J called. Missing clones are a known gap in these copies; in checked studies unresolved V genes cover under half, and the rest lacks a known reason. V, J and clone size are taken as reported in that table, and D and trimming were inferred from the DNA itself. The sample includes about 68,000 clones, with 70% to 80% observed a single time. The biggest ten clones account for approximately 8% of the sample.

Taken with the paper, the label for time point translates to: baseline, week 1 (first vaccination visit). Explained via the paper, the treatment or condition label denotes: pre-vaccination baseline after standard-of-care therapy. The donors had newly diagnosed IDH1-mutant astrocytomas of WHO grade 3 or 4 that showed loss of nuclear ATRX. The samples were drawn from NOA16, a multicentre, single-arm, open-label phase I trial in Germany that tested a mutant IDH1 peptide vaccine in humans for the first time. For immunogenicity testing, the blood drawn at visit V03 was used as the baseline sample. Genomic DNA for TCRB sequencing was extracted from EDTA blood using the DNeasy Blood and Tissue Kit. General findings and caveats noted by the study authors: No apparent relationship was observed between pseudoprogression and alterations in the top peripheral T cell clonotypes detected by TCRB sequencing. Across multiple MHC alleles, vaccine-induced immune responses were seen in nearly 95% of patients. The authors noted that analyses of patient blood samples could not be reproduced because of sample limitations. PBMC samples for TCRB deep sequencing were selected based on availability.

This TCR was sampled from a man aged 50-60 years with glioma. This material consisted of PBMCs, taken from a glioma patient treated with radiotherapy, temozolomide or both. Rearrangement joined TRBV5-4 to TRBJ1-1, with the D gene too uncertain to name. The CDR3: CASSLLGVGNTEAFF. The sequenced DNA is TGTGCCAGCAGCTTGCTAGGAGTAGGGAACACTGAAGCTTTCTTT.